A selection of T cell receptor beta chains follows, all from one sample in a study of regulatory T cells in long-lasting Graves disease. TCRdb processed the multiplex PCR reads anew with MiXCR; each CDR3 protein has one entry. The repertoire holds fewer than 500,000 distinct CDR3 sequences, 15% to 20% seen once, with 9.5% to 15% in the top ten. Another study also made use of these data, one on T cells in Graves' hyperthyroidism and ophthalmopathy.

The sequencing here drew on peripheral blood mononuclear cells (PBMCs), taken at new diagnosis, from a patient treated with antithyroid drugs. Receptors originate from a middle-aged man with Graves disease. CDR3s leave out the opening cysteine and the closing phenylalanine or tryptophan.

J,V,CDR3
TRBJ2-1,TRBV3-1,ASSHTTGTEQF
TRBJ1-3,TRBV20-1,SARDPFSGNTIY
TRBJ2-3,TRBV7-9,ASSSSPGAKDTQY
TRBJ1-5,TRBV2,ASSGQVNQPQH
TRBJ2-3,TRBV20-1,SARDRTGRGDTQY
TRBJ1-5,TRBV28,ATLTGATNQPQH
TRBJ2-7,TRBV14,ASSQSTSGLGYEQY
TRBJ2-7,TRBV6-4,ASSDKGLAGLSSYEQY
TRBJ2-1,TRBV25-1,ASSEEGTLGHEQF
TRBJ2-5,TRBV6-2/TRBV6-3,ASSYPAGGSETQY
TRBJ2-7,TRBV20-1,SAGVAGGVYEQY
TRBJ2-4,TRBV6-1,ATRRNAINIQY
-,TRBV24-1,ATSETPGYEQF
TRBJ2-6,TRBV28,ASRDNSGANVLT
TRBJ1-4,TRBV19,ASRSPGHSNEKLF
TRBJ1-4,TRBV20-1,SASPAGAGEKLF
TRBJ2-7,TRBV27,ASSLSGRETYEQY
TRBJ2-7,TRBV18,ASSPPRGSYEQY
TRBJ1-1,TRBV6-5,ASSSFSSAGSEAF
TRBJ2-1,TRBV27,ASRASFAGVANEQF
TRBJ1-1,TRBV28,ASSLSGVAEAF
TRBJ2-1,TRBV19,ATSAGGHYNEQF
TRBJ2-5,TRBV7-9,ASSRGASGQTQY
TRBJ2-1,TRBV20-1,SASGWGSYNEQF
TRBJ2-1,TRBV20-1,SARDYKGWSYNEQF